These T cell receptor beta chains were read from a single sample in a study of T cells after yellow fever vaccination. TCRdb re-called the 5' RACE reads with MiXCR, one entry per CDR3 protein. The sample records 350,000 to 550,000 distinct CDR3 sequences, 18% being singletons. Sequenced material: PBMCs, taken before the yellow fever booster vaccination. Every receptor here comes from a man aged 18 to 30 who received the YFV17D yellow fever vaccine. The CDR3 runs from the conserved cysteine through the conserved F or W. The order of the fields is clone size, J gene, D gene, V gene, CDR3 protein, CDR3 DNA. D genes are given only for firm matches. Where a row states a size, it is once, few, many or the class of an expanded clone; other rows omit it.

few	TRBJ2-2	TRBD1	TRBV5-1	CASSLEGTGFFGELFF	TGCGCCAGCAGCTTGGAGGGGACAGGGTTTTTCGGGGAGCTGTTTTTT
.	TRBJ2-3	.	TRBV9	CASSVEGSLTDTQYF	TGTGCCAGCAGCGTAGAGGGTAGCCTAACAGATACGCAGTATTTT
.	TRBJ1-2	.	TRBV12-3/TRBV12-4	CAINRDGYTF	TGTGCCATCAACAGAGATGGCTACACCTTC
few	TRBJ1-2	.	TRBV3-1	CASTSGAVAGYYGYTF	TGTGCCAGCACCTCAGGGGCGGTGGCGGGGTACTATGGCTACACCTTC
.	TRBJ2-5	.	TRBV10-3	CAISDSREQETQYF	TGTGCCATCAGTGACTCAAGGGAACAAGAGACCCAGTACTTC
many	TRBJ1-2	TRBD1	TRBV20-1	CSARIRQGGYGYTF	TGCAGTGCTAGAATTAGACAGGGCGGCTATGGCTACACCTTC
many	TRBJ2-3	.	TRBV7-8	CASSLSGGLGTQYF	TGTGCCAGCAGCTTAAGTGGGGGTCTAGGCACGCAGTATTTT
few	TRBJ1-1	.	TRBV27	CASSYNPGGHTEAFF	TGTGCCAGCAGCTATAACCCGGGGGGTCACACTGAAGCTTTCTTT
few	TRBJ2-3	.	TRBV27	CASSFWGRRTDTQYF	TGTGCCAGCAGTTTTTGGGGAAGACGCACAGATACGCAGTATTTT
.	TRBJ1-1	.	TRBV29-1	CSVGSTLGTEAFF	TGCAGCGTTGGATCTACGTTGGGCACTGAAGCTTTCTTT
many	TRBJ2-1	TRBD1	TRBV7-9	CASSLPGQGTGKQFF	TGTGCCAGCAGCTTACCCGGACAGGGGACGGGGAAGCAGTTCTTC
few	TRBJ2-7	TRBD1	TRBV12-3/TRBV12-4	CASNRPGQGYEQYF	TGTGCCAGCAATCGACCGGGACAGGGTTACGAGCAGTACTTC
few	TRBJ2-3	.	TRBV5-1	CASSLDFGGRQGSTDTQYF	TGCGCCAGCAGCTTGGATTTCGGGGGAAGACAGGGAAGCACAGATACGCAGTATTTT
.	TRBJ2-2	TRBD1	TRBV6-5	CASSYGTGYTGELFF	TGTGCCAGCAGTTACGGGACAGGGTACACCGGGGAGCTGTTTTTT
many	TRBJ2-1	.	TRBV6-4	CASSDSHEGGSYNEQFF	TGTGCCAGCAGTGACTCGCACGAGGGGGGCTCCTACAATGAGCAGTTCTTC
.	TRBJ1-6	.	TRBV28	CASSLFSYNSPLHF	TGTGCCAGCAGTTTGTTCAGTTATAATTCACCCCTCCACTTT
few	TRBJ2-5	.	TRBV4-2	CASSQGGAGGGWTQYF	TGTGCCAGCAGCCAAGGAGGGGCAGGGGGGGGATGGACCCAGTACTTC
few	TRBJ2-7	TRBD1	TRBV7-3	CATLDRGEQYF	TGTGCCACCCTGGACAGGGGCGAGCAGTACTTC
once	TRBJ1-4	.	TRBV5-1	CASSEGLEKLFF	TGCGCCAGCAGCGAGGGACTGGAAAAACTGTTTTTT
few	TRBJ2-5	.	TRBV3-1	CASSQETGIQETQYF	TGTGCCAGCAGCCAAGAGACCGGGATCCAAGAGACCCAGTACTTC
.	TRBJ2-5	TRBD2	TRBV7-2	CASSPRLAGSPETQYF	TGTGCCAGCAGCCCGAGACTAGCGGGGTCACCAGAGACCCAGTACTTC
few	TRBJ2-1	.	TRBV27	CASSLPGVYNEQFF	TGTGCCAGCAGTTTACCAGGCGTATACAATGAGCAGTTCTTC
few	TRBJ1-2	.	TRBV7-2	CASSLTQNGQYYGYTF	TGTGCCAGCAGCTTAACCCAAAATGGACAGTACTATGGCTACACCTTC
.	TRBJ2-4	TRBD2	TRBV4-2	CASSLLAGEENIQYF	TGTGCCAGCAGCCTTCTAGCGGGGGAAGAAAACATTCAGTACTTC
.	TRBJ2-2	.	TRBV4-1	CASSPGGGGPPQSPNTGELFF	TGCGCCAGCAGCCCAGGAGGGGGGGGTCCCCCCCAATCTCCGAACACCGGGGAGCTGTTTTTT